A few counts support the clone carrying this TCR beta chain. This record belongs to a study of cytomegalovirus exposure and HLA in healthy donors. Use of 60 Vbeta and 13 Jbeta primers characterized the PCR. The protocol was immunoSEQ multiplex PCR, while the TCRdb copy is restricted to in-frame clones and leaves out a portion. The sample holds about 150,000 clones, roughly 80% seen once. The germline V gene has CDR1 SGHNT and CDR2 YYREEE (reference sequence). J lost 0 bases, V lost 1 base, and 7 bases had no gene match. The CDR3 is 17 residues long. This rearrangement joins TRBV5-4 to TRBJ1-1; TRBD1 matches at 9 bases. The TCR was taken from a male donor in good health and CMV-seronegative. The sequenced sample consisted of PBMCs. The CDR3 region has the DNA TGTGCCAGCAGCTTGCGAACAGGGGGCCCATTGAACACTGAAGCTTTCTTT. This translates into CASSLRTGGPLNTEAFF.